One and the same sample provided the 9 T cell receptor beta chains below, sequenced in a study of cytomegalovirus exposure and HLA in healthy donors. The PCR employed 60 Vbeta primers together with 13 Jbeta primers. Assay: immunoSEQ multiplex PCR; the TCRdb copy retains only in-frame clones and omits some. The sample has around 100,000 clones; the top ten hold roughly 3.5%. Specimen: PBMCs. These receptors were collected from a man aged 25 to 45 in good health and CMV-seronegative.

In nucleotides, the CDR3 is TGTGCCATCAAGAGGGGACAGGGCTACGAGCAGTACTTC. Translating gives CAIKRGQGYEQYF. This rearrangement joins TRBV10-3 to TRBJ2-7; 9 nucleotides line up with TRBD1. The trim removed 7 bases at V and 3 bases at J, leaving 4 bases unmatched. This CDR3 has 13 residues. Per the germline V gene, CDR1 is ENHRY and CDR2 is SYGVKD.

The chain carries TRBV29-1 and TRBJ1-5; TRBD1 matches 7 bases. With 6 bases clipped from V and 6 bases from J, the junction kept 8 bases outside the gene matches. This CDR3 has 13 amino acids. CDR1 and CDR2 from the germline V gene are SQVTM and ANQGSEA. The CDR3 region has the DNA TGCAGCGTGAGAACAGGGGCCGGTCAGCCCCAGCATTTT. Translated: CSVRTGAGQPQHF.

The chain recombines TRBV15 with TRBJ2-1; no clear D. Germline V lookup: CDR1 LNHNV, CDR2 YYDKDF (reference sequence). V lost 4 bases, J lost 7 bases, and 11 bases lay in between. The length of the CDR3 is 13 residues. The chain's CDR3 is CATSTSLSNEQFF. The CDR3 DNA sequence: TGTGCCACCAGCACGTCGTTGTCGAATGAGCAGTTCTTC.

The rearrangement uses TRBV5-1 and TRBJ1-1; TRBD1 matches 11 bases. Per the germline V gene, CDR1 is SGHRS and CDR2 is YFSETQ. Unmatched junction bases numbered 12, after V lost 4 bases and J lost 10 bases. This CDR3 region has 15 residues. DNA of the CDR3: TGCGCCAGCAGCGGGACCGGGACAGGGGGAAGAGGAGCTTTCTTT. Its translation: CASSGTGTGGRGAFF.

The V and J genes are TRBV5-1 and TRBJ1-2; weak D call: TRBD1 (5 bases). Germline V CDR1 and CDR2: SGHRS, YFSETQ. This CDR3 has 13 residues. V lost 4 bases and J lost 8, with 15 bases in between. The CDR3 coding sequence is TGCGCCAGCAGCCGAGGCGGGGCGGAGGGCTACACCTTC. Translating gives CASSRGGAEGYTF. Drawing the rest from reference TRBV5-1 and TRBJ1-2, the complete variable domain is KAGVTQTPRYLIKTRGQQVTLSCSPISGHRSVSWYQQTPGQGLQFLFEYFSETQRNKGNFPGRFSGRQFSNSRSEMNVSTLELGDSALYLCASSRGGAEGYTFGSGTRLTVV.

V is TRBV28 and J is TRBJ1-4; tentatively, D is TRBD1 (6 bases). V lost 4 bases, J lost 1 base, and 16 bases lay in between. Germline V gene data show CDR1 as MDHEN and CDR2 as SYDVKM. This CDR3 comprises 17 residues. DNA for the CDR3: TGTGCCAGCAGTTCCCTTGAGGGGGGGGGAACTAATGAAAAACTGTTTTTT. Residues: CASSSLEGGGTNEKLFF.

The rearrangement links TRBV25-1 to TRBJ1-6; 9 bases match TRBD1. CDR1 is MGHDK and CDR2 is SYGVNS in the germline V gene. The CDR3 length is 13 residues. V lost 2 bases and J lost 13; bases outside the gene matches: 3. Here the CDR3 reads CASSEMDRGPLHF. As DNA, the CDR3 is TGTGCCAGCAGTGAAATGGACAGGGGCCCCCTCCACTTT.

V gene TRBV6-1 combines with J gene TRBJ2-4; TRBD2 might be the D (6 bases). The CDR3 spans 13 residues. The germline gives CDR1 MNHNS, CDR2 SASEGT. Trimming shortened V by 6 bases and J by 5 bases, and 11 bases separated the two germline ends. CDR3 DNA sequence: TGTGCCAGCAGGTCGACGGGAGAAAACATTCAGTACTTC. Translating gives CASRSTGENIQYF.

The CDR3 bases are TGTGCCAGCAGTACAGGGAACTATGGCTACACCTTC. Translating gives CASSTGNYGYTF. V usage is TRBV28 and J usage is TRBJ1-2; D is perhaps TRBD1 (6 bases). The CDR3 spans 12 residues. Germline V CDR1 and CDR2: MDHEN, SYDVKM. V was cut by 5 bases and J by 2 bases, with 6 bases left in between.